The sequence of this T cell receptor (beta chain) was determined in a study of control samples from healthy donors and cancer patients. Only in-frame clones appear in the TCRdb table, and some are missing; sequencing was by immunoSEQ multiplex PCR. This table holds about 170,000 clones, roughly 94% found once. Germline V gene sequence: CDR1 LNHDA, CDR2 SQIVND (reference sequence). The V and J ends lost 5 bases and 5 bases, in that order; junction bases with no gene match: 9. This CDR3 comprises 16 residues. This chain uses TRBV19 with TRBJ2-3, with 11 bases that match TRBD2. This clonotype was obtained from a woman aged 18-29 years in good health. The sequencing sample was made of blood. This CDR3 is CASSPAGTSGKDTQYF. DNA of the CDR3: TGTGCCAGTAGTCCTGCCGGGACTAGCGGTAAAGATACGCAGTATTTT.